The subject of this entry is one TCR beta chain. The sample belongs to a study of blood T cell repertoires in COVID-19. The wider study: Sites in the United States, Italy and Spain provided acute and convalescent COVID-19 samples.

This CDR3 is built from 14 residues. V was shortened by 4 bases and J by 0 bases, with 10 bases between the two germline ends. Germline V gene lookup returns CDR1 SGHDT and CDR2 YYEEEE. Participants were aged roughly 18 to 100 years from 20 to 30 US areas. Methods used by the authors: Counts of nucleated cells, estimated from reference gene primer amplification, were obtained. Sequencing was performed with immunoSEQ multiplex PCR; in TCRdb, only in-frame clones are kept and a portion is missing. The DNA was the basis for D and trimming; V, J and clone size are from that table. The data show about 300,000 clones, with around 92% seen just once and 2.9% held by the top ten.

Sequencing was performed on PBMCs or T cells enriched from blood (not recorded which). The receptor's source is a woman between 50 and 59 years old who had been exposed to COVID-19. The V call is TRBV5-6, the J call TRBJ1-1; D uncertain. CDR3 coding DNA: TGTGCCAGCAGCACGGGAGGGTTGAACACTGAAGCTTTCTTT. Translated: CASSTGGLNTEAFF.